One sample yielded the 23 T cell receptor beta chains listed below, sequenced in a study of blood T cells in healthy people across ages. The second PCR ran roughly 7 to 11 cycles with a sample-barcoded 5' primer and J-beta primers. MiXCR was run by TCRdb on the 5' RACE reads, yielding one entry per CDR3 protein. The data show 1.5 million or so distinct CDR3 sequences, around 39% seen once. Specimen: blood. These receptors all come from a woman between 18 and 30 years old in good health.

The gene calls are TRBV9 and TRBJ2-1; perhaps TRBD2 as D (5 bases). The V gene lost 0 bases and the J gene lost 5 bases, with 12 bases spanning the gap. Germline CDR1 and CDR2: SGDLS and YYNGEE. This CDR3 contains 15 residues. CDR3 nucleotides: TGTGCCAGCAGCGTAGAAGTACAGCGGAACAATGAGCAGTTCTTC. Amino acids: CASSVEVQRNNEQFF. Combining the CDR3 with reference TRBV9 and TRBJ2-1 gives the whole variable domain DSGVTQTPKHLITATGQRVTLRCSPRSGDLSVYWYQQSLDQGLQFLIQYYNGEERAKGNILERFSAQQFPDLHSELNLSSLELGDSALYFCASSVEVQRNNEQFFGPGTRLTVL.

J is TRBJ2-5 and V is TRBV4-2; 12 nucleotides line up with TRBD2. This CDR3 has 15 amino acids. With 4 bases clipped from V and 4 bases from J, the junction kept 4 bases outside the gene matches. Germline CDR1 is LGHNA and CDR2 is YNFKEQ. The CDR3 here is CASSPTTSGGETQYF. As DNA, the CDR3 is TGTGCCAGCAGCCCCACGACTAGCGGGGGAGAGACCCAGTACTTC.

The J gene is TRBJ1-1, the V gene TRBV29-1; TRBD1 might be the D (6 bases). The CDR3 loop spans 13 amino acids. The germline gives CDR1 SQVTM, CDR2 ANQGSEA. The germline V and J ends were trimmed by 7 bases and 4 bases, with 16 bases remaining between them. CDR3 region: CSAIDRLSTEAFF. The CDR3 DNA follows: TGCAGCGCAATCGACAGGCTGAGCACTGAAGCTTTCTTT.

J is TRBJ2-5 and V is TRBV7-9; TRBD1 matches 7 bases. The V gene's germline CDR1 is SEHNR and CDR2 FQNEAQ (reference sequence). The CDR3 runs to 14 residues. With 5 bases clipped from V and 2 bases from J, the junction kept 5 bases outside the gene matches. The CDR3 sequence: CASSDPTGQETQYF. DNA for the CDR3: TGTGCCAGCAGCGACCCGACAGGGCAAGAGACCCAGTACTTC.

The V gene is TRBV7-2, the J gene TRBJ2-4, with 12 bases lining up with TRBD2. The CDR3 contains 16 residues. V was clipped by 4 bases and J by 8 bases; unmatched bases: 9. Germline V gene lookup returns CDR1 SGHTA and CDR2 FQGNSA. This chain's CDR3 is CASSSETSGSIDIQYF. The CDR3 DNA is TGTGCCAGCAGCTCCGAGACTAGCGGGAGTATCGACATTCAGTACTTC.

The chain recombines TRBV20-1 with TRBJ2-1, with 7 nucleotides matching TRBD2. V shed 3 bases, J shed 11 bases, and the junction held 13 bases outside the gene matches. The CDR3 is made up of 14 amino acids. Germline V gene sequence: CDR1 DFQATT, CDR2 SNEGSKA (reference sequence). The CDR3 region is CSAREVGRGSQQFF. In DNA form, the CDR3 reads TGCAGTGCTAGGGAAGTGGGGCGGGGGTCCCAGCAGTTCTTC.

J is TRBJ2-7 and V is TRBV29-1, with D unresolved. The CDR3 covers 15 residues. V lost 0 bases and J lost 2, with 14 bases in between. The germline V gene encodes CDR1 SQVTM and CDR2 ANQGSEA. CDR3: CSVEDQVIGTYEQYF. DNA for the CDR3: TGCAGCGTTGAAGATCAAGTTATAGGAACCTACGAGCAGTACTTC.

This clonotype was observed a handful of times. V gene TRBV7-9 combines with J gene TRBJ2-3; TRBD2 is a possible D gene (6 bases). This CDR3 is 14 amino acids long. Trimming shortened V by 1 base and J by 5 bases, and 10 bases separated the two germline ends. Germline V lookup: CDR1 SEHNR, CDR2 FQNEAQ (reference sequence). The DNA for the CDR3 is TGTGCCAGCAGCTTAGGACTAGGAGAAGATACGCAGTATTTT. Amino acids: CASSLGLGEDTQYF. The variable domain in full, completed from reference TRBV7-9 and TRBJ2-3, reads DTGVSQNPRHKITKRGQNVTFRCDPISEHNRLYWYRQTLGQGPEFLTYFQNEAQLEKSRLLSDRFSAERPKGSFSTLEIQRTEQGDSAMYLCASSLGLGEDTQYFGPGTRLTVL.

The V gene is TRBV2, the J gene TRBJ2-7; TRBD1 or TRBD2 may be the D gene (5 bases each). Trimming left V 5 bases short and J 3 bases short, with 17 bases between. The length of the CDR3 is 15 residues. In germline, CDR1 is SNHLY, CDR2 FYNNEI. The CDR3 loop is CASSTLPGPIYEQYF. The CDR3 DNA reads as TGTGCCAGCAGTACACTCCCGGGACCGATCTACGAGCAGTACTTC. Full variable domain (rest looked up from reference TRBV2 and TRBJ2-7): EPEVTQTPSHQVTQMGQEVILRCVPISNHLYFYWYRQILGQKVEFLVSFYNNEISEKSEIFDDQFSVERPDGSNFTLKIRSTKLEDSAMYFCASSTLPGPIYEQYFGPGTRLTVT.

The rearrangement uses TRBV3-1 and TRBJ2-5, with D hard to call. V was shortened by 10 bases and J by 2 bases, with 17 bases between the two germline ends. Per the germline V gene, CDR1 is LGHDT and CDR2 is YNNKEL (reference sequence). The CDR3 consists of 14 residues. The CDR3 sequence: CANRPNGPQETQYF. CDR3 nucleotides: TGTGCCAACAGACCGAACGGTCCACAAGAGACCCAGTACTTC.

This clonotype turned up a few times. This rearrangement joins TRBV13 to TRBJ2-1; TRBD2 agrees at 10 bases. This CDR3 region has 17 residues. The trim removed 8 bases at V and 9 bases at J, leaving 19 bases unmatched. Germline V gives CDR1 PRHDT, CDR2 FYEKMQ (reference sequence). The CDR3: CASGRTSGLVILSEQFF. In nucleotides, the CDR3 is TGTGCCAGCGGTCGGACTAGCGGCCTCGTCATTCTGAGTGAGCAGTTCTTC.

The CDR3 DNA sequence: TGTGCCAGCAGTTTGCAGTCCCACTATGGCTACACCTTC. Translated, it gives CASSLQSHYGYTF. The chain has TRBV28 and TRBJ1-2; the D is unclear. Per germline, CDR1 MDHEN and CDR2 SYDVKM. The CDR3 covers 13 residues. With 3 bases removed from V and 3 bases from J, the gap between germline ends came to 8 bases.

The genes are TRBV29-1 and TRBJ2-3, with a tentative D call TRBD1 (5 bases). The germline CDR1 and CDR2 sequences are SQVTM and ANQGSEA. The CDR3 loop spans 13 amino acids. Deletions cut 1 base from V and 6 bases from J, with 11 bases between. The CDR3 coding sequence is TGCAGCGTTGAAGGGCAGGGCCGGGATACGCAGTATTTT. This codes for CSVEGQGRDTQYF.

There are a few counts of this clonotype. The gene calls are TRBV3-1 and TRBJ2-1; TRBD1 matches 7 bases. V lost 1 base, J lost 5 bases, and 5 bases stayed unmatched. Germline loops: CDR1 LGHDT, CDR2 YNNKEL (reference sequence). This CDR3 is 15 amino acids long. CDR3 sequence reads: CASSQVQGPNNEQFF. The CDR3 DNA is TGTGCCAGCAGCCAAGTACAGGGGCCAAACAATGAGCAGTTCTTC.

This clonotype was found a few times. This chain joins TRBV28 and TRBJ1-6; possible D gene TRBD1, 6 bases. The CDR3 consists of 17 residues. V was pared by 7 bases and J by 1 base, with 17 bases between. Germline lookup yields CDR1 MDHEN and CDR2 SYDVKM. The CDR3 sequence: CASTPTGTRSYNSPLHF. The CDR3 nucleotides are TGTGCCAGCACTCCAACAGGGACGCGGTCCTATAATTCACCCCTCCACTTT.

About this clonotype: Its ends do not fully match the called genes, so a read error is possible. This chain joins TRBV7-2 and TRBJ2-3; D may correspond to TRBD1 or TRBD2 (5 bases each). The CDR3 length is 17 residues. Per germline, CDR1 SGHTA and CDR2 FQGNSA. CDR3 sequence reads: CASSLGLRGQSTDAQYF. The CDR3 bases are TGTGCCAGCAGCTTAGGTCTCCGGGGCCAAAGCACAGATGCGCAGTATTTT.

This chain links TRBV6-6 with TRBJ1-5; D is ambiguous. Deletions cut 5 bases from V and 0 bases from J, with 11 bases between. The CDR3 is 15 amino acids. Germline V gives CDR1 MNHNY, CDR2 SVGAGI (reference sequence). CDR3 amino acids: CASSGGGNSNQPQHF. CDR3 DNA sequence: TGTGCCAGCAGTGGAGGAGGAAATAGCAATCAGCCCCAGCATTTT.

The chain carries TRBV7-2 and TRBJ2-7; tentatively, D is TRBD2 (6 bases). Germline CDR1 and CDR2: SGHTA and FQGNSA. V was cut by 3 bases and J by 6 bases, with 15 bases left in between. This CDR3 region has 14 residues. CDR3 protein: CASSFLSGQLEQYF. CDR3 DNA sequence: TGTGCCAGCAGCTTTCTTAGCGGCCAGCTCGAGCAGTACTTC. The complete variable domain, with remaining parts taken from reference TRBV7-2 and TRBJ2-7, reads GAGVSQSPSNKVTEKGKDVELRCDPISGHTALYWYRQSLGQGLEFLIYFQGNSAPDKSGLPSDRFSAERTGGSVSTLTIQRTQQEDSAVYLCASSFLSGQLEQYFGPGTRLTVT.

This clonotype occurred a few times. The V and J genes are TRBV27 and TRBJ1-2; D unresolved. The V end lost 5 bases, the J end lost 2 bases, and 15 bases lay between the germline ends. Germline V lookup: CDR1 MNHEY, CDR2 SMNVEV (reference sequence). The CDR3 spans 15 residues. The CDR3 nucleotides are TGTGCCAGCAGTCGGACTGGCGGAGGGAACTATGGCTACACCTTC. It encodes CASSRTGGGNYGYTF.

The CDR3 DNA follows: TGTGCCAGCAGCCAAGAAAGCGGGACAGGGTACAATGAGCAGTTCTTC. Translating it yields CASSQESGTGYNEQFF. V is TRBV4-2 and J is TRBJ2-1; TRBD1 agrees at 9 bases. The CDR3 covers 16 residues. Germline V lookup: CDR1 LGHNA, CDR2 YNFKEQ. The V and J ends lost 0 bases and 4 bases, in that order; junction bases with no gene match: 4.

This clonotype was detected ten times or more. The chain links TRBV25-1 to TRBJ2-3; TRBD1 agrees at 8 bases. V was clipped by 5 bases and J by 3 bases; unmatched bases: 1. Germline assignment: CDR1 MGHDK and CDR2 SYGVNS. The CDR3 has 13 amino acids. The chain's CDR3 is CASSWTGTDTQYF. For the CDR3, the DNA is TGTGCCAGCAGTTGGACAGGGACAGATACGCAGTATTTT.

This clonotype was found a few times. The CDR3 nucleotides are TGTGCCAGCAGAAACGCAGGCCAAGGAGAGCAGTTCTTC. Encoded protein: CASRNAGQGEQFF. The chain uses TRBV28 and TRBJ2-1; D remains unclear. Trimming took off 6 bases at V and 10 bases at J, with 16 bases between the two ends. CDR1 is MDHEN and CDR2 is SYDVKM in the germline V gene. CDR3 length: 13 residues.

The rearrangement joins TRBV7-9 to TRBJ2-1; TRBD2 agrees at 7 bases. This CDR3 comprises 15 residues. J was trimmed by 10 bases and V by 3 bases; bases with no gene match: 12. CDR1 and CDR2 from the germline V gene are SEHNR and FQNEAQ (reference sequence). CDR3: CASSFSSGTSYEQFF. CDR3 nucleotide sequence: TGTGCCAGCAGCTTCAGCAGCGGGACCTCCTACGAGCAGTTCTTC. The variable domain in full, completed from reference TRBV7-9 and TRBJ2-1, reads DTGVSQNPRHKITKRGQNVTFRCDPISEHNRLYWYRQTLGQGPEFLTYFQNEAQLEKSRLLSDRFSAERPKGSFSTLEIQRTEQGDSAMYLCASSFSSGTSYEQFFGPGTRLTVL.